This section outlines one T cell receptor (beta chain) sequence together with its context. What it recognizes is unknown. Germline loops: CDR1 LNHNV, CDR2 YYDKDF (reference sequence). The CDR3 is made up of 13 amino acids. All TRB cDNA libraries came from 5' RACE performed with UMI labels. Using the 5' RACE reads, TCRdb records one entry per CDR3 protein without DNA. The sample shows about 94,000 distinct CDR3 sequences, and approximately 0.54% sits with its ten largest clones. The sample comes from a study of CXCR3-negative and CXCR3-positive naive CD8 T cells. General study findings and limits: Both of the naive subsets showed about the same high diversity, but memory CD8+ cells had much less. Naive cells that were CXCR3-positive had more hydrophobic TRB CDR3s (compared with CXCR3-negative naive cells).

Approximately 300,000 cells per CD8+ T cell subset were flow-sorted in triplicate. The CD45RO-CCR7+CD27+CD95- phenotype denoted naive CD8+ T cells. The chain links TRBV15 to TRBJ2-3; the TCRdb D gene call, TRBD2, has no DNA to confirm it. What was sequenced was naive CXCR3+ CD8+ T cells from blood. Subset of the sample: CD45RO-CCR7+CD27+CD95- naive CD8+ T cells expressing CXCR3 (TNR3+). The clonotype was recovered from a human donor in good health. Some clones in this sample may be carry-over from other donors' samples. Here the CDR3 reads CATSTLASDTQYF.